This is a list of T cell receptor beta chains from one sample in a study of beta chain features in type 1 diabetes. Clones were read by immunoSEQ multiplex PCR, and TCRdb kept only the in-frame ones, dropping some. This sample has 250,000 to 300,000 clones; around 24% occur once, and the top ten carry about 0.012%. Sequencing input: naive CD4+ T cells from blood. The receptors were gathered from a woman aged 25 to 45 with type 1 diabetes. Each CDR3 is given with its conserved first and last residue. D genes are given only for firm matches. Clone size is shown for a subset of rows, as once, few, many or a class of expanded clone.

size,J,D,V,CDR3,DNA
-,TRBJ2-1,TRBD2,TRBV18,CASSPPGLAGYNEQFF,TGTGCCAGCTCACCACCGGGACTAGCGGGATACAATGAGCAGTTCTTC
-,TRBJ2-3,TRBD2,TRBV6-5,CASSYQASGADTQYF,TGTGCCAGCAGTTATCAGGCTAGCGGAGCAGATACGCAGTATTTT
-,TRBJ1-2,-,TRBV11-2,CASSPDSGYGYTF,TGTGCCAGCAGCCCCGACAGTGGCTATGGCTACACCTTC
-,TRBJ1-5,TRBD1,TRBV30,CAWSPGQGNQPQHF,TGTGCCTGGAGTCCGGGACAGGGTAATCAGCCCCAGCATTTT
few,TRBJ2-7,TRBD2,TRBV29-1,CSALAGEAFGEQYF,TGCAGCGCCCTAGCGGGAGAGGCCTTCGGCGAGCAGTACTTC
few,TRBJ2-7,-,TRBV5-6,CALKRGIIYEQYF,TGTGCCCTGAAACGGGGTATAATCTACGAGCAGTACTTC
few,TRBJ2-7,-,TRBV30,CAWSGSAASSYEQYF,TGTGCCTGGAGCGGGAGCGCGGCGAGCTCCTACGAGCAGTACTTC
few,TRBJ1-1,-,TRBV18,CASSPRAGQTEAFF,TGTGCCAGCTCACCACGGGCAGGCCAAACTGAAGCTTTCTTT
-,TRBJ2-1,TRBD2,TRBV30,CAWRLAGDEQFF,TGTGCCTGGAGGTTAGCGGGAGATGAGCAGTTCTTC
few,TRBJ2-1,TRBD1,TRBV29-1,CSVDRGGSYNEQFF,TGCAGCGTGGACAGGGGGGGCTCCTACAATGAGCAGTTCTTC
-,TRBJ2-1,-,TRBV5-1,CASTPGVGATYNEQFF,TGCGCCAGCACGCCGGGGGTTGGAGCTACCTACAATGAGCAGTTCTTC